This TCR beta chain was retrieved from a study of blood T cell repertoires in COVID-19. Study-wide context: Sample material is recorded as cDNA or gDNA derived from T cells, B-cell-depleted T cells, or PBMCs.

Participant age was about 18 to 89 years, and participants resided in fewer than 25 US areas. Participant-given clinical history determined each cohort assignment. Assay used: immunoSEQ multiplex PCR; TCRdb lists only in-frame clones, some missing. The sample records about 180,000 clones, 70% to 80% being singletons. Sample: PBMCs or T cells enriched from blood (not recorded which). The clonotype was recovered from a man aged 55 to 70 who had been exposed to COVID-19.

The CDR3 DNA sequence: TGCAGTGCTAGTCAGGGCGGGGGGACCTACGAGCAGTACTTC. Translated, it gives CSASQGGGTYEQYF. This chain links TRBV20-1 with TRBJ2-7, with TRBD2 identical over 8 bases. Trimming took 3 bases from V and 2 from J; bases not matched to a gene: 6. Per the germline V gene, CDR1 is DFQATT and CDR2 is SNEGSKA (reference sequence). The CDR3 contains 14 residues.